This paragraph reports one TCR beta chain. Germline CDR1 is KGHSH and CDR2 is LQKENI. The CDR3 is 13 amino acids. V gave up 9 bases and J gave up 3 bases, with 14 bases separating them. The sample comes from a study of blood T cell repertoires in COVID-19. Study at large: There were acute and convalescent COVID-19 samples, and they came from the United States, Italy and Spain. The cDNA or gDNA used as material had been derived from T cells, B-cell-depleted T cells, or PBMCs.

Authors' analysis steps: Amplification of reference gene primers was used by the study to estimate nucleated cell counts. Data came from immunoSEQ multiplex PCR; TCRdb stores just in-frame clones and leaves some out. V and J calls plus clone size are reproduced from that table; the DNA served to infer D and trimming. Of more than 85,000 clones detected, approximately 87% appear once; the ten largest clones hold roughly 18%. What was sequenced was peripheral blood. The rearrangement uses TRBV18 and TRBJ1-2; D unclear. The receptor comes from a woman aged 55-70 years with acute or convalescent COVID-19. CDR3 region: CASRLDGDYGYTF. CDR3 DNA sequence: TGTGCCAGTCGACTTGACGGGGACTATGGCTACACCTTC.